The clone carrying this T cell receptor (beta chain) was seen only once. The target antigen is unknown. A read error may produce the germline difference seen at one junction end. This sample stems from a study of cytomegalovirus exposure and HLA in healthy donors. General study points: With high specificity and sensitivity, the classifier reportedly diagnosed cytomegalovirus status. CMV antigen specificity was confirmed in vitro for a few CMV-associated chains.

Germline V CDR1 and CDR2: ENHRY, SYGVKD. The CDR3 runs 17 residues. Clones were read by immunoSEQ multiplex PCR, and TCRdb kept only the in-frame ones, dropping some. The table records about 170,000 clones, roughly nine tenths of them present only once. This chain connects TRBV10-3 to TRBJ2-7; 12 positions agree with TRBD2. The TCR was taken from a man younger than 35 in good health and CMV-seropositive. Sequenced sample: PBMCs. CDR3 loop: CAISERLAGGSSHEQYF. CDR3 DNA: TGTGCCATCAGTGAGCGGCTAGCGGGAGGGTCCTCCCACGAGCAGTACTTC.